A selection of T cell receptor beta chains follows, all from one sample in a study of cytomegalovirus exposure and HLA in healthy donors. Using immunoSEQ multiplex PCR, the repertoire was profiled, and TCRdb retains in-frame clones only, with some absent. The table has around 100,000 clones, about 80% seen once; the top ten hold 2% to 3%. Sequencing was carried out using PBMCs. Source of these receptors: a middle-aged man in good health and CMV-seropositive. CDR3s include the opening cysteine and the closing phenylalanine or tryptophan. D genes are given only for firm matches. A row's size may be missing; if present it is once, few, many or a size class.

cdr3_nt: TGTGCCAGCAGCCCGACAGCGGGTTGGGGCGGGGAGACCCAGTACTTC; cdr3_aa: CASSPTAGWGGETQYF; v_call: TRBV7-6; j_call: TRBJ2-5; d_call: .; clone_size: once
cdr3_nt: TGTGCCAGCAGCCCTGGAGGGCTAGCGGGCCAAGAGACCCAGTACTTC; cdr3_aa: CASSPGGLAGQETQYF; v_call: TRBV7-9; j_call: TRBJ2-5; d_call: TRBD2; clone_size: .
cdr3_nt: TGTGCCAGCAGCTTGGGTGGGGGGGGGCCTTTTGTTGGCCACACCGGGGAGCTGTTTTTT; cdr3_aa: CASSLGGGGPFVGHTGELFF; v_call: TRBV5-4; j_call: TRBJ2-2; d_call: .; clone_size: .
cdr3_nt: TGTGCCAGCAGCCGGGCCGGGACACTCTCCTACGAGCAGTACTTC; cdr3_aa: CASSRAGTLSYEQYF; v_call: TRBV6-5; j_call: TRBJ2-7; d_call: .; clone_size: .
cdr3_nt: TGTGCCAGCAGCTTGAGCCTAGCGGGGTCGAACACCGGGGAGCTGTTTTTT; cdr3_aa: CASSLSLAGSNTGELFF; v_call: TRBV9; j_call: TRBJ2-2; d_call: TRBD2; clone_size: .
cdr3_nt: TGCGCCAGCAGCCCACCGGGACAGCAAAGAGAGACCCAGTACTTC; cdr3_aa: CASSPPGQQRETQYF; v_call: TRBV5-1; j_call: TRBJ2-5; d_call: TRBD1; clone_size: .
cdr3_nt: TGTGCCTGGAGTTTCGGGACATGGGGCGGGGAGCTGTTTTTT; cdr3_aa: CAWSFGTWGGELFF; v_call: TRBV30; j_call: TRBJ2-2; d_call: .; clone_size: few
cdr3_nt: TGTGCCAGTAGTACGCCACTCGGTGGTAGCACAGATACGCAGTATTTT; cdr3_aa: CASSTPLGGSTDTQYF; v_call: TRBV19; j_call: TRBJ2-3; d_call: .; clone_size: .
cdr3_nt: TGCGCCAGCAGCCAGCACCCTCCCGGGACAGGGGGCCTTAACTATGGCTACACCTTC; cdr3_aa: CASSQHPPGTGGLNYGYTF; v_call: TRBV4-1; j_call: TRBJ1-2; d_call: TRBD1; clone_size: .
cdr3_nt: TGCAGTGCTAGCGGGAACGAGCAGTACTTC; cdr3_aa: CSASGNEQYF; v_call: TRBV20-1; j_call: TRBJ2-7; d_call: .; clone_size: .
cdr3_nt: TGTGCCTGTACGGGAGGGCCAATGCGGGAGCAGTTCTTC; cdr3_aa: CACTGGPMREQFF; v_call: TRBV30; j_call: TRBJ2-1; d_call: TRBD2; clone_size: .
cdr3_nt: TGCGCCAGCAGCTTGGCGAGGGCTGGAGGCACAGATACGCAGTATTTT; cdr3_aa: CASSLARAGGTDTQYF; v_call: TRBV5-1; j_call: TRBJ2-3; d_call: .; clone_size: once
cdr3_nt: TGTGCCAGCAGGGTACAGGGTGGGGCTGAAGCTTTCTTT; cdr3_aa: CASRVQGGAEAFF; v_call: TRBV6-6; j_call: TRBJ1-1; d_call: .; clone_size: .
cdr3_nt: TGTGCCAGCAGTCGGGCGGCAGGGAATCAGCCCCAGCATTTT; cdr3_aa: CASSRAAGNQPQHF; v_call: TRBV27; j_call: TRBJ1-5; d_call: .; clone_size: few
cdr3_nt: TGTGCCATCCAAACAGGGGGGGACACTGAAGCTTTCTTT; cdr3_aa: CAIQTGGDTEAFF; v_call: TRBV10-3; j_call: TRBJ1-1; d_call: TRBD1; clone_size: .
cdr3_nt: TGCAGCGTTCACGGCCGGGGGACCCAGTACTTC; cdr3_aa: CSVHGRGTQYF; v_call: TRBV29-1; j_call: TRBJ2-5; d_call: .; clone_size: .
cdr3_nt: TGCGCCAGCAGAGAGGAGAGTAGGATCCAAGAGACCCAGTACTTC; cdr3_aa: CASREESRIQETQYF; v_call: TRBV5-1; j_call: TRBJ2-5; d_call: .; clone_size: .
cdr3_nt: TGCGCCAGCAGCCGACAGGGATCAGGCTACACCTTC; cdr3_aa: CASSRQGSGYTF; v_call: TRBV4-1; j_call: TRBJ1-2; d_call: TRBD1; clone_size: .
cdr3_nt: TGTGCCAGCAGCAACAGGGTCCTGGGAGAGCAGTACTTC; cdr3_aa: CASSNRVLGEQYF; v_call: TRBV11-3; j_call: TRBJ2-7; d_call: .; clone_size: few
cdr3_nt: TGCGCCAGCAGCTTGGTGGTCGGAGGTACTAATTCACCCCTCCACTTT; cdr3_aa: CASSLVVGGTNSPLHF; v_call: TRBV5-1; j_call: TRBJ1-6; d_call: .; clone_size: .
cdr3_nt: TGTGCCAGCAGTGAAGGGGGAACAGGGGTCTATGGCTACACCTTC; cdr3_aa: CASSEGGTGVYGYTF; v_call: TRBV6-1; j_call: TRBJ1-2; d_call: TRBD1; clone_size: .